One and the same sample provided the 7 T cell receptor beta chains below, sequenced in a study of T cell responses to AZD1222 COVID-19 vaccine (dated by TCRdb to the early 2020s). Library construction relied on the immunoSEQ multiplex PCR assay. TCRdb limited this immuneACCESS table to in-frame rearrangements with V and J called. A share of clones is missing; checked studies link under half to unresolved V genes, and the rest is unexplained. The sample records about 170,000 clones, more than 90% of which are singletons. Jointly, the top ten make up about 1.6% of the sample. The sample's time point label is to be understood as: baseline before first vaccination. Sequencing was performed on peripheral blood, taken on day 0 of AZD1222 vaccination. All receptors come from an adult in good health.

This chain uses TRBV30 with TRBJ1-1; D remains unclear. This CDR3 is 15 amino acids long. V was shortened by 4 bases and J by 1 base, with 16 bases between the two germline ends. Germline V CDR1 and CDR2: GTSNPN, SVGIG (reference sequence). CDR3 sequence (DNA): TGTGCCTGGATGGCACCGCGGGCATCGAACACTGAAGCTTTCTTT. It codes for CAWMAPRASNTEAFF.

This chain links TRBV9 with TRBJ2-2; D may be TRBD1 (5 bases). CDR1 and CDR2 from the germline V gene are SGDLS and YYNGEE. The CDR3 consists of 13 residues. V lost 9 bases, J lost 0 bases, and 9 bases lay in between. The CDR3 region is CATQGANTGELFF. DNA of the CDR3: TGTGCCACTCAGGGCGCGAACACCGGGGAGCTGTTTTTT.

The chain couples TRBV13 to TRBJ2-7, with 9 nucleotides matching TRBD1. Germline lookup yields CDR1 PRHDT and CDR2 FYEKMQ (reference sequence). V dropped 3 bases and J dropped 4; count of bases not matched to a gene: 4. This CDR3 contains 14 residues. CDR3: CASSLGQGGYEQYF. The CDR3 DNA reads as TGTGCCAGCAGCTTGGGACAGGGAGGTTACGAGCAGTACTTC.

The chain links TRBV11-2 to TRBJ1-4; TRBD1 might be the D (6 bases). CDR3 length: 15 amino acids. Trimming left V 4 bases short and J 7 bases short, with 16 bases between. Germline loops: CDR1 SGHAT, CDR2 FQNNGV. CDR3 bases: TGTGCCAGCAGCTCCGTCCGGAGGGGGTTTGAAAAACTGTTTTTT. Its translation is CASSSVRRGFEKLFF.

The chain uses TRBV18 and TRBJ2-1, with 9 bases identical to TRBD2. Germline values: CDR1 KGHSH, CDR2 LQKENI. V gave up 2 bases and J gave up 8 bases; unmatched junction bases: 7. This CDR3 is 15 amino acids long. The CDR3 DNA reads as TGTGCCAGCTCACCATCAGCGGGAGGTCCCTATGAGCAGTTCTTC. Translating gives CASSPSAGGPYEQFF.

V usage is TRBV12-3 or TRBV12-4 and J usage is TRBJ2-3; 7 bases align to TRBD1. The CDR3 extends over 13 amino acids. The V segment lost 6 bases and the J segment 6 bases; nucleotides outside the gene matches: 6. CDR3: CASRLDRVDTQYF. The CDR3, as DNA: TGTGCCAGCAGGCTCGACAGGGTGGATACGCAGTATTTT.

The chain has TRBV6-1 and TRBJ1-1, with D hard to call. V lost 3 bases, J lost 2 bases, and 7 bases lay in between. The CDR3 spans 13 residues. Germline loops: CDR1 MNHNS, CDR2 SASEGT. CDR3 nucleotide sequence: TGTGCCAGCAGTGATCAGGTCAACACTGAAGCTTTCTTT. This encodes CASSDQVNTEAFF.